The 21 T cell receptor beta chains reported below all come from one sample, sequenced in a study of T cells after yellow fever vaccination. TCRdb reprocessed the 5' RACE reads with MiXCR, giving one entry per CDR3 protein. The data show roughly 74,000 distinct CDR3 sequences, roughly 6.9% seen once. Specimen: CD8+ T cells sorted from PBMCs, collected 4 to 6 days after the first yellow fever vaccination. The receptors were gathered from a man aged 18 to 35 who received the YFV17D yellow fever vaccine.

This clonotype was seen more than once but under ten times. V and J are TRBV6-1 and TRBJ2-5; 11 nucleotides align to TRBD2. V lost 6 bases to trimming and J lost 4 bases; unmatched junction nucleotides: 7. The CDR3 sequence is 15 residues long. The germline V gene has CDR1 MNHNS and CDR2 SASEGT. CDR3 region: CASRIAGGPRETQYF. For the CDR3, the DNA is TGTGCCAGCAGGATAGCGGGGGGGCCTCGAGAGACCCAGTACTTC.

This clonotype was recorded many times. CDR3 protein: CASGGGAEQFF. CDR3 coding DNA: TGTGCCAGCGGGGGAGGGGCTGAGCAGTTCTTC. This rearrangement joins TRBV7-9 to TRBJ2-1; 7 bases align to TRBD2. The CDR3 is 11 residues long. Per the germline V gene, CDR1 is SEHNR and CDR2 is FQNEAQ (reference sequence). Unmatched junction bases numbered 4, after V lost 8 bases and J lost 9 bases.

This clonotype came up many times. The gene calls are TRBV9 and TRBJ2-3; 8 bases match TRBD1. CDR1 is SGDLS, CDR2 YYNGEE, per germline. There are 16 residues in the CDR3. After removal of 0 bases from V and 6 bases from J, the junction contained 9 bases not matched to a gene. The CDR3 nucleotides read TGTGCCAGCAGCGTAGCGTGGCAGGGGGCGCTGGATACGCAGTATTTT. It codes for CASSVAWQGALDTQYF.

This clonotype was detected ten times or more. J is TRBJ2-1 and V is TRBV5-1; TRBD2 agrees at 9 bases. The CDR3 loop spans 16 amino acids. Germline CDR1 and CDR2: SGHRS and YFSETQ. The trim removed 4 bases at V and 2 bases at J, leaving 7 bases unmatched. Written as DNA, the CDR3 is TGCGCCAGCAGCACGGGGGTAGCGGGGGCCTACAATGAGCAGTTCTTC. Its protein is CASSTGVAGAYNEQFF.

V usage is TRBV4-1 and J usage is TRBJ2-3, with D perhaps matching TRBD1 (5 bases). The germline V and J ends were trimmed by 4 bases and 2 bases, with 19 bases remaining between them. The CDR3 loop spans 17 amino acids. Germline V gives CDR1 MGHRA, CDR2 YSYEKL. CDR3 coding DNA: TGCGCCAGCAGCCGAGTGAAGCAGGGCAGGCCCACAGATACGCAGTATTTT. It codes for CASSRVKQGRPTDTQYF.

The V and J genes are TRBV6-1 and TRBJ1-2, with 8 nucleotides matching TRBD1. V lost 6 bases to trimming and J lost 8 bases; unmatched junction nucleotides: 8. This CDR3 spans 13 amino acids. Germline V gene lookup returns CDR1 MNHNS and CDR2 SASEGT. CDR3 DNA: TGTGCCAGCAGCACCGGACAGGGCCAAGGCTACACCTTC. Translating it yields CASSTGQGQGYTF.

This clonotype showed up many times. This chain uses TRBV5-1 with TRBJ2-2; either TRBD1 or TRBD2 may fit D (5 bases each). This CDR3 has 14 amino acids. CDR1 and CDR2 (germline): SGHRS, YFSETQ. The V gene lost 3 bases and the J gene lost 5 bases, with 11 bases spanning the gap. The CDR3 is CASSYTGPTGELFF. The CDR3, as DNA: TGCGCCAGCAGCTATACGGGACCGACCGGGGAGCTGTTTTTT.

This clonotype turned up a few times. The chain recombines TRBV10-2 with TRBJ1-2; 10 bases fit TRBD1. This CDR3 is 12 amino acids long. Looked up from germline, CDR1 is WSHSY and CDR2 is SAAADI. V lost 10 bases to trimming and J lost 8 bases; unmatched junction nucleotides: 7. The DNA of the CDR3 is TGCGCCACACGACAGGGGGCGGAGGGCTACACCTTC. Amino acids: CATRQGAEGYTF.

The CDR3 protein is CASSQGATYEQYV. In DNA, the CDR3 is TGCGCCAGCAGCCAGGGGGCCACCTACGAGCAGTACGTC. The V and J genes are TRBV4-1 and TRBJ2-7; possible D gene TRBD1, 6 bases. V was trimmed by 3 bases and J by 2 bases, leaving 8 bases between them. Germline V gene sequence: CDR1 MGHRA, CDR2 YSYEKL. The CDR3 has 13 residues.

This clonotype has a count of ten or more. V usage is TRBV7-2 and J usage is TRBJ2-7; possible D gene TRBD1, 6 bases. Deletions cut 2 bases from V and 2 bases from J, with 7 bases between. This CDR3 has 13 residues. The germline V gene encodes CDR1 SGHTA and CDR2 FQGNSA. The chain's CDR3 is CASSLWDTYEQYV. Here the CDR3 DNA reads TGTGCCAGCAGCTTATGGGACACCTACGAGCAGTACGTC.

This clonotype has a count of ten or more. The chain employs TRBV9 and TRBJ2-3, with 11 bases aligning to TRBD2. The V gene's germline CDR1 is SGDLS and CDR2 YYNGEE. V gave up 4 bases and J gave up 2 bases; unmatched junction bases: 9. The CDR3 spans 17 residues. Written as DNA, the CDR3 is TGTGCCAGCAGCACCCAACTAGCGGGGGCCTACACAGATACGCAGTATTTT. This codes for CASSTQLAGAYTDTQYF.

Written as DNA, the CDR3 is TGTGCCAGCCATCGGGGGGAGCAGTTCTTC. Its translation: CASHRGEQFF. The chain recombines TRBV27 with TRBJ2-1, with a possible D match to TRBD2 (6 bases). This CDR3 is built from 10 residues. The V end was cut by 8 bases, the J end by 10 bases, with 9 bases between. CDR1 MNHEY and CDR2 SMNVEV come from the germline V gene (reference sequence).

This clonotype was counted a few times. The V and J genes are TRBV18 and TRBJ2-7; 10 nucleotides agree with TRBD1. The CDR3 has 15 amino acids. Per germline, CDR1 KGHSH and CDR2 LQKENI. V trimming: 3 bases; J trimming: 5 bases; junction bases outside the gene matches: 7. In nucleotides, the CDR3 is TGTGCCAGCTCACCCCCGGGACAGGGGTTTCACGAGCAGTACTTC. It encodes CASSPPGQGFHEQYF. Full variable domain (outside the CDR3, taken from reference TRBV18 and TRBJ2-7): NAGVMQNPRHLVRRRGQEARLRCSPMKGHSHVYWYRQLPEEGLKFMVYLQKENIIDESGMPKERFSAEFPKEGPSILRIQQVVRGDSAAYFCASSPPGQGFHEQYFGPGTRLTVT.

The V gene is TRBV27, the J gene TRBJ2-5; no firm D call. CDR3 length equals 13 residues. The V end lost 4 bases, the J end lost 5 bases, and 11 bases lay between the germline ends. Per germline, CDR1 MNHEY and CDR2 SMNVEV (reference sequence). The CDR3 sequence is CASSSSLEETQYF. The CDR3 nucleotides are TGTGCCAGCAGTTCGAGCTTAGAGGAGACCCAGTACTTC.

This clonotype was seen repeatedly, ten times or more. The chain combines TRBV28 with TRBJ2-5, with 7 positions matching TRBD2. The CDR3 runs to 15 residues. After removal of 4 bases from V and 3 bases from J, the junction contained 8 bases not matched to a gene. Germline CDR1 and CDR2: MDHEN and SYDVKM. This CDR3 reads CASSSYRGGEETQYF. DNA for the CDR3: TGTGCCAGCAGTTCCTATAGGGGAGGGGAAGAGACCCAGTACTTC.

This clonotype was seen many times. The junction shows a germline mismatch at one end, possibly a read error. The V call is TRBV10-3, the J call TRBJ2-3; D might be TRBD1 (6 bases). The CDR3 totals 12 residues. CDR1 is ENHRY, CDR2 SYGVKD, per germline. The CDR3 region is CATWGLGDTQYF. DNA for the CDR3: TGCGCGACCTGGGGGCTAGGAGATACGCAGTATTTT.

This clonotype was detected a few times. The chain has TRBV7-9 and TRBJ2-5, with unresolved D. The CDR3 has 13 amino acids. The germline CDR1 and CDR2 sequences are SEHNR and FQNEAQ (reference sequence). Trimming removed 4 bases from V and 5 bases from J, with 11 bases in between. CDR3 region: CASSYLVSETQYF. The DNA for the CDR3 is TGTGCCAGCAGCTACCTCGTGTCTGAGACCCAGTACTTC.

The CDR3 nucleotides are TGTGCCAGCAGTTCCCCCTCCGGGTCGAGCTCCTACGAGCAGTACGTC. This sequence encodes CASSSPSGSSSYEQYV. The rearrangement links TRBV28 to TRBJ2-7; D is uncertain. V lost 4 bases, J lost 0 bases, and 16 bases lay in between. The CDR3 length is 16 residues. CDR1 MDHEN and CDR2 SYDVKM come from the germline V gene.

This clonotype was detected only a few times. The chain employs TRBV19 and TRBJ2-1, with 11 bases fitting TRBD1. Trimming took 4 bases from V and 5 from J; bases not matched to a gene: 1. CDR3 size: 14 residues. The germline V gene has CDR1 LNHDA and CDR2 SQIVND (reference sequence). For the CDR3, the DNA is TGTGCCAGTAGTACGGGACAGGGGGACAATGAGCAGTTCTTC. Its protein product is CASSTGQGDNEQFF.

This clonotype has just a few counts. V is TRBV12-3 or TRBV12-4 and J is TRBJ1-1, with D possibly being TRBD1 (6 bases). V was shortened by 7 bases and J by 7 bases, with 13 bases between the two germline ends. This CDR3 spans 12 amino acids. The CDR3 sequence is CASNRVLCEAFF. DNA of the CDR3: TGTGCCAGCAACAGGGTACTCTGTGAAGCTTTCTTT.

In its sample, this clonotype was seen many times. The J gene is TRBJ2-3, the V gene TRBV4-2; TRBD1 is a possible D gene (6 bases). Trimming took off 6 bases at V and 2 bases at J, with 12 bases between the two ends. The CDR3 extends over 14 amino acids. Germline CDR1 and CDR2: LGHNA and YNFKEQ. The DNA for the CDR3 is TGTGCCAGCAGGGCTGGGGGCCTCACAGATACGCAGTATTTT. Its translation: CASRAGGLTDTQYF.